Shown below are 16 T cell receptor beta chains from a single sample sequenced in a study of blood T cell repertoires in COVID-19. Clones were sequenced by immunoSEQ multiplex PCR, and TCRdb holds only the in-frame ones, with some missing. The table includes around 180,000 clones, about four fifths detected once. The sequencing sample was made of peripheral blood. These receptors came from an elderly woman with COVID-19, enrolled during active disease.

V is TRBV5-6 and J is TRBJ1-5, with D hard to call. Germline CDR1 and CDR2: SGHDT and YYEEEE. The CDR3 totals 15 residues. With 4 bases removed from V and 2 bases from J, the gap between germline ends came to 13 bases. The CDR3 here is CASSPYSVGNQPQHF. As DNA, the CDR3 is TGTGCCAGCAGCCCTTATTCGGTCGGCAATCAGCCCCAGCATTTT.

This clone was observed a handful of times. This chain links TRBV2 with TRBJ2-3, with 8 bases fitting TRBD1. Per germline, CDR1 SNHLY and CDR2 FYNNEI. The CDR3 is 15 amino acids. J lost 4 bases, V lost 3 bases, and 6 bases had no gene match. CDR3 amino acids: CASSDSETGADTQYF. CDR3 sequence (DNA): TGTGCCAGCAGTGACAGTGAGACAGGGGCAGATACGCAGTATTTT. The full variable domain, with the rest looked up from reference TRBV2 and TRBJ2-3, is EPEVTQTPSHQVTQMGQEVILRCVPISNHLYFYWYRQILGQKVEFLVSFYNNEISEKSEIFDDQFSVERPDGSNFTLKIRSTKLEDSAMYFCASSDSETGADTQYFGPGTRLTVL.

V gene TRBV4-2 combines with J gene TRBJ1-2; 8 bases are a match to TRBD1. The CDR3 length is 15 residues. CDR1 is LGHNA and CDR2 is YNFKEQ in the germline V gene. The trim removed 3 bases at V and 8 bases at J, leaving 11 bases unmatched. CDR3 in amino acids: CASSQGTGQARGYTF. CDR3 bases: TGTGCCAGCAGCCAGGGGACAGGACAGGCCCGAGGCTACACCTTC.

This sequence joins TRBV4-2 and TRBJ1-3, with 7 bases lining up with TRBD1. J was trimmed by 1 base and V by 2 bases; bases with no gene match: 5. Germline V CDR1 and CDR2: LGHNA, YNFKEQ. The CDR3 extends over 16 amino acids. CDR3 bases: TGTGCCAGCAGCCAAACACCGGGACAGTCTGGAAACACCATATATTTT. Translated: CASSQTPGQSGNTIYF.

The rearrangement links TRBV7-8 to TRBJ2-7; 14 bases align to TRBD2. The CDR3 has 15 residues. Germline assignment: CDR1 SGHVS and CDR2 FQNEAQ. Trimming cost V 3 bases and J 5 bases; bases outside gene matches: 3. The CDR3 DNA reads TGTGCCAGCAGCTTGGGACTAGCGGGAGTGGACGAGCAGTACTTC. Its protein product is CASSLGLAGVDEQYF.

J is TRBJ2-7 and V is TRBV5-4, with 9 bases identical to TRBD2. CDR3 length: 15 amino acids. Losses at the gene ends were 4 bases for V and 2 bases for J; bases not matched to a gene: 7. From germline, CDR1 is SGHNT and CDR2 YYREEE (reference sequence). The CDR3 spells CASSSSGGDAYEQYF. The CDR3 nucleotides are TGTGCCAGCAGCAGTAGCGGGGGAGATGCCTACGAGCAGTACTTC.

Written as DNA, the CDR3 is TGTGCCAGCAGTGAAGCGAGGCCAGGACTAGCCAAAAACATTCAGTACTTC. It is translated as CASSEARPGLAKNIQYF. The chain has TRBV6-1 and TRBJ2-4, with a weak D call TRBD2 (5 bases). V lost 0 bases and J lost 0, with 12 bases in between. The CDR3 covers 17 residues. Germline CDR1 and CDR2: MNHNS and SASEGT.

CDR3 DNA: TGCGCCAGCAGCTTGGTGGCGGATTACAATGAGCAGTTCTTC. It codes for CASSLVADYNEQFF. The chain employs TRBV5-1 and TRBJ2-1; D ambiguous. The CDR3 covers 14 residues. Trimming stripped 0 bases from V and 4 bases from J, with 8 bases between. Germline V gene data show CDR1 as SGHRS and CDR2 as YFSETQ.

The DNA of the CDR3 is TGTGCCAGCAGCCCAAACCAAGAGACCCAGTACTTC. Its translation is CASSPNQETQYF. The chain combines TRBV5-4 with TRBJ2-5; no clear D gene. Germline CDR1 reads SGHNT; CDR2 reads YYREEE (reference sequence). V lost 4 bases and J lost 0, with 4 bases in between. The CDR3 contains 12 residues.

The chain uses TRBV11-3 and TRBJ1-1, with TRBD1 identical over 9 bases. There are 18 residues in the CDR3. V gave up 3 bases and J gave up 0 bases; unmatched junction bases: 11. The germline CDR1 and CDR2 sequences are SGHNT and YENEEA. CDR3 DNA: TGTGCCAGCAGCTTCACCGTCCACAGGGGGCCCGTGAACACTGAAGCTTTCTTT. Protein: CASSFTVHRGPVNTEAFF.

This sequence joins TRBV4-2 and TRBJ2-5; 15 bases align to TRBD2. Losses at the gene ends were 1 base for V and 2 bases for J; bases not matched to a gene: 8. Germline CDR1 LGHNA, CDR2 YNFKEQ. The CDR3 has 19 amino acids. In nucleotides, the CDR3 is TGTGCCAGCAGCCAAGGGACTAGCGGGAGGGTTGAGTGGCAAGAGACCCAGTACTTC. Amino acid sequence: CASSQGTSGRVEWQETQYF.

The genes are TRBV7-2 and TRBJ2-1; 10 bases are shared with TRBD2. The V gene's germline CDR1 is SGHTA and CDR2 FQGNSA. The CDR3 totals 17 residues. V dropped 5 bases and J dropped 5; count of bases not matched to a gene: 12. CDR3 sequence reads: CASSLSPTSGVNNEQFF. DNA for the CDR3: TGTGCCAGCAGCCTATCGCCCACTAGCGGGGTGAACAATGAGCAGTTCTTC.

This chain connects TRBV10-3 to TRBJ2-7, with D unresolved. Trimming stripped 0 bases from V and 1 base from J, with 7 bases between. The CDR3 sequence is 14 residues long. Germline CDR1 is ENHRY and CDR2 is SYGVKD. CDR3 region: CAISESQVSYEQYF. In nucleotides, the CDR3 is TGTGCCATCAGTGAGTCTCAGGTTTCCTACGAGCAGTACTTC.

The J gene is TRBJ2-3, the V gene TRBV4-3; TRBD1 matches at 8 bases. V lost 0 bases and J lost 2; bases outside the gene matches: 10. Germline-derived CDR1 and CDR2 are LGHNA and YSLEER. The CDR3 is made up of 18 amino acids. Written as DNA, the CDR3 is TGCGCCAGCAGCCAAGATATCGTCGACAGGGGATACACAGATACGCAGTATTTT. Protein sequence: CASSQDIVDRGYTDTQYF.

The chain is built from TRBV30 and TRBJ1-2; 7 bases map to TRBD1. Germline lookup yields CDR1 GTSNPN and CDR2 SVGIG (reference sequence). The CDR3 spans 13 residues. Losses at the gene ends were 0 bases for V and 8 bases for J; bases not matched to a gene: 6. The CDR3 loop reads CAWSVRQGEGYTF. In DNA form, the CDR3 reads TGTGCCTGGAGTGTCCGTCAGGGGGAAGGCTACACCTTC.

There are a few counts of this clone. Here the CDR3 reads CASSPQGGKNTEAFF. The CDR3 DNA is TGTGCCAGCAGCCCCCAAGGAGGCAAGAACACTGAAGCTTTCTTT. The rearrangement joins TRBV7-6 to TRBJ1-1; the D is unclear. Per germline, CDR1 SGHVS and CDR2 FNYEAQ. V dropped 5 bases and J dropped 1 base, with 14 bases sitting between them. The CDR3 has 15 residues.